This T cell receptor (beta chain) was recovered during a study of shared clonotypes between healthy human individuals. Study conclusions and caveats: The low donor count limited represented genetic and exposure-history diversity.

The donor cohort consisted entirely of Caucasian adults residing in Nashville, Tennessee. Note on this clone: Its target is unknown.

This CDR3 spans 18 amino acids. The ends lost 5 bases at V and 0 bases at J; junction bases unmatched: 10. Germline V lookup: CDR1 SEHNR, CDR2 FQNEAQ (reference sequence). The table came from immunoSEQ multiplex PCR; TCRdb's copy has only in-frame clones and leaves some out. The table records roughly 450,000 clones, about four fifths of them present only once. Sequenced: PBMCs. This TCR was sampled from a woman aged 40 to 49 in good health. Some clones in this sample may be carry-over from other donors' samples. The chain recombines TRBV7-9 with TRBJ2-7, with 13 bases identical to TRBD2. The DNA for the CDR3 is TGTGCCAGCAGCCAAAGACTAGCGGGAGGTCCCATCTCCTACGAGCAGTACTTC. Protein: CASSQRLAGGPISYEQYF.